The entry below gives a single T cell receptor beta chain sequence along with its context. Each cDNA molecule carried a unique molecular identifier. TCRdb reprocessed the 5' RACE reads with MiXCR, giving one entry per CDR3 protein. The table shows tens of thousands of distinct CDR3 sequences, with under 15% occurring only once. The record originates from a study of early T cells in non-severe SARS-CoV-2 infection. Across the study: The chains were unpaired, and the sequenced material was bulk RNA from unsorted whole blood.

With 2 bases removed from V and 14 bases from J, the gap between germline ends came to 20 bases. This CDR3 region has 15 residues. Per germline, CDR1 SGHRS and CDR2 YFSETQ. The V call is TRBV5-1, the J call TRBJ1-6, with a weak D call TRBD1 (5 bases). The sequence was collected from an adult who was a healthcare worker with PCR-confirmed SARS-CoV-2 infection or an uninfected control (not recorded which). Sequenced material: whole blood. CDR3 residues: CASSFSGTGEEALHF. CDR3 DNA: TGCGCCAGCAGCTTCTCCGGGACTGGGGAGGAGGCCCTCCACTTT.